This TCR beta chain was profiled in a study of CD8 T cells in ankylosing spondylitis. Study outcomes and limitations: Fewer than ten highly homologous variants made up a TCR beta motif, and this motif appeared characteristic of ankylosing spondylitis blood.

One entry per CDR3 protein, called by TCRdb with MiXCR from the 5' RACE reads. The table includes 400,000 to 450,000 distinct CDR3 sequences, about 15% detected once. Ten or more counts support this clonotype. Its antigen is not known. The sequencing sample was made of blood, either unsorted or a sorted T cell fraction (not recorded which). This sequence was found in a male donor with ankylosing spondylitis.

CDR3 protein: CASSGDRAAEAFF. CDR3 nucleotides: TGTGCCAGCAGTGGGGACAGGGCGGCTGAAGCTTTCTTT. The chain couples TRBV12-3 or TRBV12-4 to TRBJ1-1; the match to TRBD1 covers 9 bases. J was trimmed by 6 bases and V by 5 bases; bases with no gene match: 4. This CDR3 is 13 amino acids long.